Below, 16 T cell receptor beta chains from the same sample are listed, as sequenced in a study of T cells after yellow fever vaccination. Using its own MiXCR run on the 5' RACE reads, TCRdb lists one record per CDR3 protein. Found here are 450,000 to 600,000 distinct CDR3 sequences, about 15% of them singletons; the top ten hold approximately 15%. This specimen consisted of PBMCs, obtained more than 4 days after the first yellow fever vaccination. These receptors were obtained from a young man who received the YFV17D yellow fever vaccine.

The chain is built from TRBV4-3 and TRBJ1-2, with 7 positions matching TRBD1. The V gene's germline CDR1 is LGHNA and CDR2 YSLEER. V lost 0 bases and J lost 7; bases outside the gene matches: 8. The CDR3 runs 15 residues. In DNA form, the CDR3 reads TGCGCCAGCAGCCAAGAGACCAGGGGGGCAGGTGGCTACACCTTC. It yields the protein CASSQETRGAGGYTF.

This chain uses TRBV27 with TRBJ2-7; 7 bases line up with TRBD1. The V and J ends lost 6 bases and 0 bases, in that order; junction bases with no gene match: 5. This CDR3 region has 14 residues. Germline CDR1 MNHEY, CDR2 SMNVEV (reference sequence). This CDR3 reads CASSSHRGSYEQYF. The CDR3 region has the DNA TGTGCCAGCAGCTCACACAGGGGCTCCTACGAGCAGTACTTC.

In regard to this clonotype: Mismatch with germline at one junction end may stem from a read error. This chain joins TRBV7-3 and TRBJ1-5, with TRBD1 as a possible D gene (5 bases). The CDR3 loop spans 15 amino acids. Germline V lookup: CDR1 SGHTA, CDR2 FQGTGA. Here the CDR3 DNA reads TGTGCCAGCAGCTTAAGGGGCAGAGGCAAACAGCCCCAGCATTTT. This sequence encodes CASSLRGRGKQPQHF.

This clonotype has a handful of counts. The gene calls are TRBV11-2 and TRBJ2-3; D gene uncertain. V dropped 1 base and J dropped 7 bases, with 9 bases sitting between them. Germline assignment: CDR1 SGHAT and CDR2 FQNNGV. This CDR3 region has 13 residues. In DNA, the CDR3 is TGTGCCAGCAGCTTAGGCACTCTGAATACGCAGTATTTT. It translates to CASSLGTLNTQYF.

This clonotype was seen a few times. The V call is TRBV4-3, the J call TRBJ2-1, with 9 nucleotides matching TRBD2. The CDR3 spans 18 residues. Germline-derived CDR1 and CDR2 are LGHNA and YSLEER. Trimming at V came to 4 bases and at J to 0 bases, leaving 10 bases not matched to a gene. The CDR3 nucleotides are TGCGCCAGCAGCCTGACTAGCGGTAGCTTTAGCTCCTACAATGAGCAGTTCTTC. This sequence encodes CASSLTSGSFSSYNEQFF.

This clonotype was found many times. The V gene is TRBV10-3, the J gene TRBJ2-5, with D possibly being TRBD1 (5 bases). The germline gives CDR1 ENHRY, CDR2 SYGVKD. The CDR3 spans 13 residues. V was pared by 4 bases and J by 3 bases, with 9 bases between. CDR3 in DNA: TGTGCCATCAGTGCCAGGGTGGAAGAGACCCAGTACTTC. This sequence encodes CAISARVEETQYF.

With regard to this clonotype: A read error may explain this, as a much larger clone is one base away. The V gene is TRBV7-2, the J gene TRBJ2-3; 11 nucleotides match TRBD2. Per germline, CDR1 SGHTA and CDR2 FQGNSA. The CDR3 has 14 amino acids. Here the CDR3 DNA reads TGTGCCAGCAGATTAGCGGGGGGGCCAGATACGCAGTATTTT. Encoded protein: CASRLAGGPDTQYF.

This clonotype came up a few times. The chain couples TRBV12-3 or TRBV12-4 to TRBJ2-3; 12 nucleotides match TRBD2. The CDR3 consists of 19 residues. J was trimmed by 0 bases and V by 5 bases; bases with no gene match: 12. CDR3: CASSPGRLAGDTSTDTQYF. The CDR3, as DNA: TGTGCCAGCAGTCCGGGCCGACTAGCGGGGGATACTAGCACAGATACGCAGTATTTT.

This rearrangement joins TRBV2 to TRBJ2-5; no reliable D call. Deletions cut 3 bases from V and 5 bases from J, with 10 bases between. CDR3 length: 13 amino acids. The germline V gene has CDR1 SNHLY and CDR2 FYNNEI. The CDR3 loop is CASSDRLGETQYF. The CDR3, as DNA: TGTGCCAGCAGTGACCGCCTGGGGGAGACCCAGTACTTC.

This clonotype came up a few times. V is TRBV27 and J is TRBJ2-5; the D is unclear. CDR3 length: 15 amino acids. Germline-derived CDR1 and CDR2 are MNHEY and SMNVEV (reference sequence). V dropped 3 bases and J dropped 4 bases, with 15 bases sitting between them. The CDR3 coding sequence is TGTGCCAGCAGTTTCTCGGTGTTACAGCTAGAGACCCAGTACTTC. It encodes CASSFSVLQLETQYF.

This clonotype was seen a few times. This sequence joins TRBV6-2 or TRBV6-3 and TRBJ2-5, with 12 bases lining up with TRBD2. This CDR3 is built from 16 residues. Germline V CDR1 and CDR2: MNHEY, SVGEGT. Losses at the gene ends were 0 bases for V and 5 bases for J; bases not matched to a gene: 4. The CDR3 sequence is CASSYSETSGGETQYF. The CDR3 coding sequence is TGTGCCAGCAGTTACTCGGAGACTAGCGGGGGTGAGACCCAGTACTTC.

The CDR3 sequence is CASRQGRTDTQYF. The CDR3, as DNA: TGTGCCAGCAGGCAGGGGCGCACAGATACGCAGTATTTT. This chain uses TRBV6-1 with TRBJ2-3; weak D call: TRBD1 (6 bases). V was shortened by 6 bases and J by 1 base, with 8 bases between the two germline ends. Germline CDR1 and CDR2: MNHNS and SASEGT. The length of the CDR3 is 13 residues.

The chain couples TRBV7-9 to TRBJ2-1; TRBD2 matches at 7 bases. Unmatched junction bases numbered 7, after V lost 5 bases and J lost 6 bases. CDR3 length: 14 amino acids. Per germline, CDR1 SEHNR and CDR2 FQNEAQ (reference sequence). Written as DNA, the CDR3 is TGTGCCAGCAGCCGACTAGCACGGGGCAATGAGCAGTTCTTC. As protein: CASSRLARGNEQFF.

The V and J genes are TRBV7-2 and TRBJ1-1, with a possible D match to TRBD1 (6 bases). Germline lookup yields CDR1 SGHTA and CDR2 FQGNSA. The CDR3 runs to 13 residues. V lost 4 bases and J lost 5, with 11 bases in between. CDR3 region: CASSYSGETEAFF. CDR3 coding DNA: TGTGCCAGCAGCTATTCAGGGGAGACTGAAGCTTTCTTT. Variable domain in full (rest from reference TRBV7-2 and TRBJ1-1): GAGVSQSPSNKVTEKGKDVELRCDPISGHTALYWYRQSLGQGLEFLIYFQGNSAPDKSGLPSDRFSAERTGGSVSTLTIQRTQQEDSAVYLCASSYSGETEAFFGQGTRLTVV.

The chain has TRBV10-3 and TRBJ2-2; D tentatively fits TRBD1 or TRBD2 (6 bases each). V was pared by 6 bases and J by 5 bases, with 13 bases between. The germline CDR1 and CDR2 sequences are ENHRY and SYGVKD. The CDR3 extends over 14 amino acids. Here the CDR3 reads CAIRTRGETGELFF. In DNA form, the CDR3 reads TGTGCCATCAGGACGAGGGGGGAAACCGGGGAGCTGTTTTTT.

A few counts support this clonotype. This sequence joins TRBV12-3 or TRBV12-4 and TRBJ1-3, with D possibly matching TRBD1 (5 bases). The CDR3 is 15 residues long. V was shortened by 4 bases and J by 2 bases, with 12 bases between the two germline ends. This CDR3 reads CASSWGDHPGNTIYF. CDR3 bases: TGTGCCAGCAGTTGGGGGGATCATCCTGGAAACACCATATATTTT.